These T cell receptor beta chains were read from a single sample in a study of identifying expanded T cells in peripheral blood. Libraries were prepared by immunoSEQ multiplex PCR; TCRdb keeps only in-frame clonotypes and omits some of them. The repertoire has 100,000 to 150,000 clones, 65% to 90% of them found once; the top ten carry more than 7%. Sequences were obtained from blood. All receptors come from a person aged 18-70 years in good health. CDR3s include the opening cysteine and the closing phenylalanine or tryptophan.

v_gene,CDR3aa
TRBV18,CASKSGTGDYEQYF
TRBV28,CASSLPRGRGGTGELFF
TRBV5-4,CASSLRGGSYEQYF
TRBV4-1,CASSPLQGGAEAFF
TRBV2,CASGTVTFRGAFF
TRBV5-1,CASSLDTSSSSGANVLTF
TRBV28,CASSLGALAGPYEQYF
TRBV6-6,CASSYPRQFDQPQHF
TRBV7-9,CASSLSDNYNSPLHF
TRBV18,CASSPGTGGSYEQYF
TRBV4-3,CASSQGTPGRVDEQFF
TRBV7-2,CASSLYAGVGETQYF
TRBV4-3,CASSLNDRAYGNTIYF
TRBV6-6,CASSYQGAGANVLTF
TRBV6-5,CASRRGSYEQYF
TRBV4-2,CASSQDKGQGAYEQFF
TRBV15,CATSEDAEYGYTF
TRBV19,CATHTGWGVFGYTF
TRBV7-3,CASSPRGTGGNTGELFF
TRBV4-3,CASSQDRKRELFF
TRBV30,CAWTNRVHEKLFF
TRBV5-1,CASSFDRGLTGELFF
TRBV18,CASSPQHIDRVDGYTF
TRBV6-6,CASESFRSYNEQFF
TRBV5-6,CASHARTAQETQYF
TRBV7-9,CASSSTSGGIQYF
TRBV29-1,CSVVGTYQETQYF
TRBV14,CASSRTGLDYGYTF
TRBV5-4,CASIDGRGLHGYTF
TRBV7-2,CASSQDGLNQPQHF
TRBV7-2,CASSLVGVANTEAFF